This T cell receptor (beta chain) was recorded in a study of blood T cells in healthy people across ages (dated by TCRdb to between 2014 and 2017). At the level of the whole study: In model experiments, template switching captured roughly one uniquely barcoded TCR beta cDNA molecule for every two T cells. Donors were grouped into four age groups: young (average about 15 years), middle-aged (approximately 41), aged (roughly 67) and long-lived (around 82). Donors of different ages were randomly distributed across sequencing lanes to avoid experimental bias. Using deep sequencing normalized with unique cDNA molecular identifiers, the study measured how TCR beta repertoire diversity changes with age. Using the same blood draw, the study looked at two additional independent replicas of 1 million unique cDNA reads for two donors, one aged 18 to 30 and the other aged 80 or older. Paper-wide results and their limitations: As age increased, observed TCR beta diversity per million T cells dropped in a roughly linear way, and a significant reduction was already evident by age about 40. Estimates of total diversity from one million sequenced T cells were regarded as lower bounds and underestimates. Donor CMV infection status was unknown, potentially confounding age-related changes in expanded clonotypes. Observed TCR beta diversity correlated strongly with the percentage of naive T cells measured by flow cytometry. Compared with the aged group, the long-lived group had more naive CD4+ T cells, fewer expanded clones and increased TCR diversity, a pattern suggesting age selection. Conclusive comparison of naive and antigen-experienced compartments was prevented by the profiling of bulk unsorted PBMCs.

V was cut back by 10 bases and J by 0 bases, leaving a gap of 16 bases between them. For CDR1 and CDR2, the germline V gene (reference sequence) lists MNHEY and SMNVEV. The CDR3 measures 15 amino acids from cysteine to phenylalanine. CDR3 DNA only is kept here, 45 bases in frame from base 1. Donors were 39 systemically healthy Caucasian individuals from Russia aged roughly 6 to 95 years. Each donor gave ten milliliters of peripheral blood, collected into EDTA-treated Vacutainer tubes. PBMCs were isolated by Ficoll-Paque density-gradient centrifugation, with at least 6.5 million obtained per sample. Total RNA, at least 6 micrograms per sample, was extracted from PBMCs with Trizol reagent. Naive CD45RAhigh/CD27high T cell percentages were measured by flow cytometry on a PBMC aliquot from every donor. The receptor library was made with 5' RACE. The sequencer listed for this sample is Illumina HiSeq 2500. The second PCR ran for roughly 7 to 11 cycles and used a J-beta primer mix along with a sample-barcoded 5' primer. A unique molecular identifier was introduced onto each TCR beta cDNA molecule by a template-switch 5' adaptor carrying 12 random nucleotides. At least 2.5 million CDR3-containing paired-end reads were obtained from each sample. All of the RNA was converted into first-strand cDNA using the Mint cDNA synthesis kit, with a TRBC-specific oligonucleotide serving as the primer. Following uracil-DNA glycosylase treatment, a first 18-cycle PCR with universal primers M1SS and BC2_uni_R was performed on all cDNA. Concerning the study's data processing: For normalization, 1 million high-quality reads were randomly selected from each sample, with every read carrying a distinct molecular identifier. Instead of being binned into consensus sequences, reads with shared molecular identifiers were discarded. CDR3 identification, clonotype clustering and error correction used MiTCR with a Q25 quality threshold and the strictest error-elimination algorithm. A nonparametric unseen species model with Euler transformation was used to estimate a lower bound on total TCR beta diversity. TCRdb took the public reads, trimmed them with fastp at Q25, ran MiXCR for clone calling and kept in-frame beta chains. Duplicate CDR3 protein sequences are folded into a single record with the most common DNA and genes. TCRdb's processing, not the study's, gives the V and J calls here. This sample lists about 1,600,000 distinct CDR3 sequences; around 42% were detected once. The top ten hold approximately 7.9% of the sample.

As to this clonotype: The clone's antigen remains unknown. Per-base qualities were not stored, and no clone one base away is much larger.

The V and J segments used are TRBV27 and TRBJ1-5; the D gene is possibly TRBD1, with 6 bases matching. The sequencing sample was made of blood. The origin of this receptor is a woman aged 18 to 35 in good health. The encoded CDR3 is CATSTKQGSNQPQHF. DNA sequence: TGTGCCACCTCCACAAAACAGGGTAGCAATCAGCCCCAGCATTTT.